This TCR beta chain was sequenced for a study of cytomegalovirus exposure and HLA in healthy donors. Researchers ran the PCR with 60 Vbeta and 13 Jbeta primers. The data were produced by immunoSEQ multiplex PCR, yet TCRdb's version contains in-frame clones alone and is incomplete. The table shows some 110,000 clones, with about 70% occurring only once. This CDR3 has 17 residues. Per germline, CDR1 SGHVS and CDR2 FQNEAQ. V shed 4 bases, J shed 1 base, and the junction held 8 bases outside the gene matches. The clonotype was recovered from a boy younger than 18 in good health and CMV-seronegative. Source material: PBMCs. The V and J genes are TRBV7-8 and TRBJ2-2; 8 bases align to TRBD1. CDR3 sequence: CASSWPRQGKNTGELFF. The CDR3 DNA follows: TGTGCCAGCAGCTGGCCCCGACAGGGGAAGAACACCGGGGAGCTGTTTTTT.